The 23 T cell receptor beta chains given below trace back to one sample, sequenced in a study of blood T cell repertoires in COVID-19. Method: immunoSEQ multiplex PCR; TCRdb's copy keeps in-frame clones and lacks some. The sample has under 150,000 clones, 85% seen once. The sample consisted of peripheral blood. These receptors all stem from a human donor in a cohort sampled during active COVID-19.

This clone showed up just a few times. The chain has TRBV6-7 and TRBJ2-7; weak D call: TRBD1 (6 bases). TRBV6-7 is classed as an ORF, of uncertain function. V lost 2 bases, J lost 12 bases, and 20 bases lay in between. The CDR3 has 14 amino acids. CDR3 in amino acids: CASSYTPRQASVYF. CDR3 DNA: TGTGCCAGCAGTTACACCCCCCGACAGGCCTCGGTGTACTTC.

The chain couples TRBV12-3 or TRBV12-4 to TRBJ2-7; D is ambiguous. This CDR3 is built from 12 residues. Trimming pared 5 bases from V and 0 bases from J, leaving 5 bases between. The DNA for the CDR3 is TGTGCCAGCAGTCGCTACTCCTACGAGCAGTACTTC. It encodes CASSRYSYEQYF.

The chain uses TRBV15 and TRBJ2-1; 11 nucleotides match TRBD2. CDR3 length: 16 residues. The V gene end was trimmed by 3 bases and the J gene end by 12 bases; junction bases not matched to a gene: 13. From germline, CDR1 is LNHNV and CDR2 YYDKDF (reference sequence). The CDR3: CATSRDGPLAGGRQFF. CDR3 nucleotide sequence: TGTGCCACCAGCAGGGATGGACCTTTAGCGGGGGGGCGGCAGTTCTTC. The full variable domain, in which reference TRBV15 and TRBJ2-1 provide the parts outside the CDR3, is DAMVIQNPRYQVTQFGKPVTLSCSQTLNHNVMYWYQQKSSQAPKLLFHYYDKDFNNEADTPDNFQSRRPNTSFCFLDIRSPGLGDTAMYLCATSRDGPLAGGRQFFGPGTRLTVL.

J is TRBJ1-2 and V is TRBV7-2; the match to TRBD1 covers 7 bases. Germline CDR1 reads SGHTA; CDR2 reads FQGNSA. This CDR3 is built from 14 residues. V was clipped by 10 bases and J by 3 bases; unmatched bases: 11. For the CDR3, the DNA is TGTGCCACACGAAAACAGGGGATAGACTATGGCTACACCTTC. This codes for CATRKQGIDYGYTF.

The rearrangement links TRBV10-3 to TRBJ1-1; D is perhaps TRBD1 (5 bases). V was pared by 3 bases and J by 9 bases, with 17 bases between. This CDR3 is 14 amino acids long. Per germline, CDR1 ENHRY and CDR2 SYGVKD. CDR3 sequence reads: CAISDGGDGIQAFF. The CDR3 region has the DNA TGTGCCATCAGTGACGGGGGAGATGGGATCCAAGCTTTCTTT.

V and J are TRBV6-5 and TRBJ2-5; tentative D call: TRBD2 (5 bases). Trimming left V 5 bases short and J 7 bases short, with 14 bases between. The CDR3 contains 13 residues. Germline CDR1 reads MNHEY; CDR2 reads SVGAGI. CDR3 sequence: CASSPDGGGTQYF. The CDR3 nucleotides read TGTGCCAGCAGTCCGGACGGAGGAGGGACCCAGTACTTC.

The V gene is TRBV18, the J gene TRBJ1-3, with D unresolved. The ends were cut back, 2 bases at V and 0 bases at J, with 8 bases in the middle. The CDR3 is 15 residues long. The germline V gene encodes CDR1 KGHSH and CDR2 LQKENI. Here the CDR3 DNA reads TGTGCCAGCTCACCAATGACTAGCTCTGGAAACACCATATATTTT. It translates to CASSPMTSSGNTIYF.

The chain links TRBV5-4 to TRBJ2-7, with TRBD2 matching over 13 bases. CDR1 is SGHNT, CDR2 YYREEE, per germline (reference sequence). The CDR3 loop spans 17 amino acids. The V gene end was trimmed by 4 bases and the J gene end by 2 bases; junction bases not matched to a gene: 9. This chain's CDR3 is CASSRKGGTSGAYEQYF. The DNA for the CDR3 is TGTGCCAGCAGCCGGAAGGGGGGGACTAGCGGGGCCTACGAGCAGTACTTC.

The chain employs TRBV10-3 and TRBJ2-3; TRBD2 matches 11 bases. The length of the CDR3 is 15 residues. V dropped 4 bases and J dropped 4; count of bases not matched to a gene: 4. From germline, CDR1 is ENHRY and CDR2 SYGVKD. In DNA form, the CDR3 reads TGTGCCATCAGTGCCTGGGGACTAGCGGCAGATACGCAGTATTTT. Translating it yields CAISAWGLAADTQYF.

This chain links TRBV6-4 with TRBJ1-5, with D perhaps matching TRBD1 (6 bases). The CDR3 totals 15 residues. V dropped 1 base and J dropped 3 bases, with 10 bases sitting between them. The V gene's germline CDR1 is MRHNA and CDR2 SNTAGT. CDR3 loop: CASSDYRDVNQPQHF. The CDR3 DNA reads TGTGCCAGCAGTGACTACAGGGACGTCAATCAGCCCCAGCATTTT.

CDR3 region: CASSLGTGGNEQFF. CDR3 nucleotide sequence: TGTGCCAGCAGTTTGGGGACAGGGGGGAATGAGCAGTTCTTC. The chain carries TRBV27 and TRBJ2-1, with 11 nucleotides matching TRBD1. V shed 3 bases and J 7 bases; nucleotides not matched to a gene: 2. Germline CDR1 MNHEY, CDR2 SMNVEV (reference sequence). CDR3 length: 14 amino acids.

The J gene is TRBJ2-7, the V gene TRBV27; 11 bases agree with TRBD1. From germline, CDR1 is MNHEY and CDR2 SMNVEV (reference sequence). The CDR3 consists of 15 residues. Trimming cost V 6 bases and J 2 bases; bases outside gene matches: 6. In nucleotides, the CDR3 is TGTGCCAGCAGGTCCTTGGGACAGGGGGCCTACGAGCAGTACTTC. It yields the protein CASRSLGQGAYEQYF.

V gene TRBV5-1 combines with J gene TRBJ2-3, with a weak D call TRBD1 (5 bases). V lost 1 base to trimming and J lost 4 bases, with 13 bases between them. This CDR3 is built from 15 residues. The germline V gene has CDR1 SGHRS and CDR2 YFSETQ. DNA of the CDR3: TGCGCCAGCAGCTTGCAGGCAGGGATCTCAGATACGCAGTATTTT. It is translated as CASSLQAGISDTQYF.

The CDR3 sequence: CASSQVGGEVGDTQYF. The CDR3 nucleotides read TGTGCCAGCAGCCAAGTTGGGGGCGAGGTTGGAGATACGCAGTATTTT. V and J are TRBV4-2 and TRBJ2-3; maybe TRBD1 (6 bases). V dropped 1 base and J dropped 5 bases, with 16 bases sitting between them. The germline gives CDR1 LGHNA, CDR2 YNFKEQ. The CDR3 length is 16 residues.

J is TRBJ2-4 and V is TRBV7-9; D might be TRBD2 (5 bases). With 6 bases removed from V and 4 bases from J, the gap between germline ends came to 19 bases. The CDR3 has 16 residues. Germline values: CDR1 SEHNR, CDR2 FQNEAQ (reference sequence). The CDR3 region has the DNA TGTGCCAGCAGTTCTTCCAGCCCTCGGGGTAAAAACATTCAGTACTTC. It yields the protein CASSSSSPRGKNIQYF.

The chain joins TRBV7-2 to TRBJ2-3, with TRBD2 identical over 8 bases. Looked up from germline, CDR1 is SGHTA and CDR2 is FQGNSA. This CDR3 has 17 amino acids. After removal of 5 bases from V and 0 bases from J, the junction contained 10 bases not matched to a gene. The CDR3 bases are TGTGCCAGCAGCGCCCGGACTAGCATCCCTAGCACAGATACGCAGTATTTT. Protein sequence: CASSARTSIPSTDTQYF.

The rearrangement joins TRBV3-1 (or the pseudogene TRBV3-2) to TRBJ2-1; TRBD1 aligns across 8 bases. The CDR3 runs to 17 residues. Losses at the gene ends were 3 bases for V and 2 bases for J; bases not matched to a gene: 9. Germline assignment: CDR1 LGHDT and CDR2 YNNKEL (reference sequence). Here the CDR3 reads CASSQYRRTGTYNEQFF. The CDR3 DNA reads TGTGCCAGCAGCCAGTATCGTAGGACAGGGACCTACAATGAGCAGTTCTTC.

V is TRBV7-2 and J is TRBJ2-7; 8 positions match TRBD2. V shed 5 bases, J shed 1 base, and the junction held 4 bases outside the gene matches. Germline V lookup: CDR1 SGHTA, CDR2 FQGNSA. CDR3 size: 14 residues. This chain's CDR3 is CASSRREGSYEQYF. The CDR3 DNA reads TGTGCCAGCAGCCGTCGGGAGGGTTCCTACGAGCAGTACTTC.

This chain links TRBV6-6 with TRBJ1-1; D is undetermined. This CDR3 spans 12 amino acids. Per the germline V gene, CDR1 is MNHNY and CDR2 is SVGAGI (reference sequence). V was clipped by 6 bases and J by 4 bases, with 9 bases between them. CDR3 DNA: TGTGCCAGCAGCCGGGGTCTCACTGAAGCTTTCTTT. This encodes CASSRGLTEAFF.

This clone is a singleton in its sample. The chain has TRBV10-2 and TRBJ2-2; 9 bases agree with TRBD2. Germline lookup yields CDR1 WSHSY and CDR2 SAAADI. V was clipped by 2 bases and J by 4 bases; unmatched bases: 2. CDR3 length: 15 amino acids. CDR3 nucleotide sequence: TGCGCCAGCAGTGAGCTAGCGGGGAGCACCGGGGAGCTGTTTTTT. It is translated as CASSELAGSTGELFF.

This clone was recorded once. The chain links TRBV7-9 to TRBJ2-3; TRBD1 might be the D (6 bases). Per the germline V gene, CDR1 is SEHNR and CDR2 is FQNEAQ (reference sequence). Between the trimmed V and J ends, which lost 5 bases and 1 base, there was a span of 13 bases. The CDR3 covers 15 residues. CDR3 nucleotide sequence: TGTGCCAGCAGCCCCCTGGGGGCCGGCACAGATACGCAGTATTTT. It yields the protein CASSPLGAGTDTQYF.

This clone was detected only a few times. The CDR3 region is CASSQTGTSGANVLTF. Written as DNA, the CDR3 is TGCGCCAGCAGCCAAACAGGAACCTCTGGGGCCAACGTCCTGACTTTC. The J gene is TRBJ2-6, the V gene TRBV4-3; TRBD1 is a possible D gene (5 bases). The CDR3 is 16 amino acids. The V end lost 2 bases, the J end lost 0 bases, and 8 bases lay between the germline ends. In germline, CDR1 is LGHNA, CDR2 YSLEER.

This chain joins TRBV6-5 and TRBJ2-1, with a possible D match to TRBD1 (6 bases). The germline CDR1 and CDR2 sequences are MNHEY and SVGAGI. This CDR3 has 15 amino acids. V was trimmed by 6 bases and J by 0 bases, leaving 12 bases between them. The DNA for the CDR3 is TGTGCCAGCAGCACCGACAGGAGCTCCTACAATGAGCAGTTCTTC. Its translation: CASSTDRSSYNEQFF.